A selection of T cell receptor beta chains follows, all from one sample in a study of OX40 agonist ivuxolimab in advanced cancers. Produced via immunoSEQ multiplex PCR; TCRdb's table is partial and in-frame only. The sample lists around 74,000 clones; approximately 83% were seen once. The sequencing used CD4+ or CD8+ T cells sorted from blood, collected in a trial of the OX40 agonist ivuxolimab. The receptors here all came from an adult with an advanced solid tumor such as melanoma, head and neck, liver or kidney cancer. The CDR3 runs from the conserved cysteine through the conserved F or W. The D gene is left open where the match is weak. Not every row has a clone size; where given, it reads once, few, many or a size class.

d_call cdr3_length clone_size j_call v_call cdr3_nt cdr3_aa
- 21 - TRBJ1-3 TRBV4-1 TGCGCCAGCAGCCGAGATAAATCCACAGGGACCTCATTCCCCTCTGGAAACACCATATATTTT CASSRDKSTGTSFPSGNTIYF
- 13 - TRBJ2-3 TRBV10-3 TGTGCCAGCAGTTACTATTTCACAGATACGCAGTATTTT CASSYYFTDTQYF
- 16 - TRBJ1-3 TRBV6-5 TGTGCCAGCAGTTACTCCGCCCGGGAGCTCGGAAACACCATATACTTT CASSYSARELGNTIYF
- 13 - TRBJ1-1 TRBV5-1 TGCGCCAGCAGCTTCGGGGTTGACACTGAAGCTTTCTTT CASSFGVDTEAFF
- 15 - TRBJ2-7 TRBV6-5 TGTGCCAGCAGTTACTCGAGACTAGGGGCCTACGAGCAGTACTTC CASSYSRLGAYEQYF
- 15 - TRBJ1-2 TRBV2 TGTGCCAGCAGGATGGTGGGGGGGGCGAGCTATGGCTACACCTTC CASRMVGGASYGYTF
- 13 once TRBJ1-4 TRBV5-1 TGCGCCAGCAGCAGAGAACCCAATGAAAAACTGTTTTTT CASSREPNEKLFF
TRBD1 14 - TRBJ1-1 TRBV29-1 TGCAGCGACCTTGACAGGGTCGGGGACACTGAAGCTTTCTTT CSDLDRVGDTEAFF
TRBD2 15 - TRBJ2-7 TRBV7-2 TGTGCCAGCAGCTTTATAAGCGGGGGGTTGAACGAGCAGTACTTC CASSFISGGLNEQYF
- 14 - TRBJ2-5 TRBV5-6 TGTGCCAGCAGCTTATGGGGAGCGGGTGAGACCCAGTACTTC CASSLWGAGETQYF
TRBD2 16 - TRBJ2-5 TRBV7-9 TGTGCCAGCAGCTTCCCCAGCGGGGGGGCACTCGAGACCCAGTACTTC CASSFPSGGALETQYF
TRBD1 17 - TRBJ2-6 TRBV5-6 TGTGCCAGCAGCTTCCCCAGGGGGAGCTCTGGGGCCAACGTCCTGACTTTC CASSFPRGSSGANVLTF
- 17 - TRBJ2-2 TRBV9 TGTGCCAGCAGCGTAAAGTGGCAGCCTGAGGGGGCCGGGGAGCTGTTTTTT CASSVKWQPEGAGELFF